The rows below give T cell receptor beta chains drawn from one sample of a study of blood T cell repertoires in COVID-19. The method was immunoSEQ multiplex PCR; TCRdb's version includes in-frame clones alone and lacks a portion of them. The sample carries under 150,000 clones, approximately 88% recorded once. Sequencing input: peripheral blood. The receptors were gathered from a human donor in a cohort sampled during active COVID-19. Each CDR3 is given with its conserved first and last residue. Size tells how often a clone was seen (once, few, many) or the class of an expanded clone, and some rows leave it out.

>-|TRBV6-5|TRBJ1-6
CASIMTGQNSPLHF
>-|TRBV7-3|TRBJ1-1
CASSLSGNTEAFF
>-|TRBV21-1|TRBJ2-7
CASGDRTYEQYF
>-|TRBV29-1|TRBJ2-5
CSVRRGTGAQETQYF
>-|TRBV7-3|TRBJ2-3
CASSLLSTDTQYF
>-|TRBV7-2|TRBJ2-5
CASSLGLRGTYQETQYF
>-|TRBV5-4|TRBJ2-5
CASSFIGRGQETQYF
>-|TRBV19|TRBJ1-3
CASSGQGRNTIYF
>-|TRBV27|TRBJ1-1
CASSLSKGLSTEAFF
>-|TRBV30|TRBJ2-5
CAWSTGRETQYF
>-|TRBV4-1|TRBJ2-2
CASSQPDRLRTGELFF
>few|TRBV2|TRBJ1-2
CASSGAIRDSGYTF
>-|TRBV7-2|TRBJ1-1
CASSPHISGTEAFF
>-|TRBV5-4|TRBJ1-1
CASSLQGNTEAFF
>-|TRBV7-9|TRBJ2-1
CASRVTSGIWDEQFF
>-|TRBV10-3|TRBJ2-3
CAITSGSTDTQYF
>once|TRBV9|TRBJ2-3
CASSVGGERTDTQYF
>few|TRBV3-1/TRBV3-2|TRBJ2-4
CASSHLAGAKNIQYF
>-|TRBV10-3|TRBJ1-4
CAISRTGNEKLFF
>-|TRBV5-1|TRBJ2-7
CASSPSSYEQYF